This TCR beta chain was obtained from a study of T cells in Graves' hyperthyroidism and ophthalmopathy. The TCR beta CDR3 regions underwent amplification using RNA transcripts as the source. The HTBI primer set drove a first-round RT-PCR of the TCR CDR3. From the multiplex PCR reads, TCRdb called clonotypes with MiXCR, one entry per CDR3 protein. The sample yields hundreds of thousands of distinct CDR3 sequences, around 13% seen once. This clonotype was recorded at least ten times. CDR1 is DFQATT, CDR2 SNEGSKA, per germline (reference sequence). There are 13 residues in the CDR3. Germline trimming cut 5 bases from V and 0 bases from J; bases unmatched to any gene: 2. Exclusion followed for patients with uncontrolled infection, other autoimmune disease, pregnancy or lactation. Blood was sampled at initial diagnosis of hyperthyroidism, prior to onset of any ophthalmopathy symptoms.

The receptor comes from a woman in her thirties with Graves' hyperthyroidism that later progressed to Graves' ophthalmopathy. Sequencing was carried out using blood. The V gene is TRBV20-1, the J gene TRBJ2-3; 7 nucleotides match TRBD2. The DNA of the CDR3 is TGCAGTGCTGGGAGGGGCAGCACAGATACGCAGTATTTT. This encodes CSAGRGSTDTQYF.